The next 5 T cell receptor beta chains were all read from a single sample in a study of breast tumors, draining lymph nodes, adjacent tissues (dated by TCRdb to 2016 to 2018). Libraries were made using multiplex PCR. Sequenced using an Illumina HiSeq 2000. TCRdb trimmed public reads at Q25 via fastp, called clones via MiXCR and kept in-frame beta chains. Identical CDR3 protein sequences are pooled into one entry, listed with their most common genes and DNA. The sample has about 21,000 distinct CDR3 sequences on record, 40% to 45% of them singletons. Around 22% of the sample is in the top ten clones. The sequenced material came from breast tumor tissue. The receptor source for this set is a female donor with breast cancer. Some clones in this sample may be carry-over from other donors' samples.

The genes are TRBV29-1 and TRBJ2-7, with D perhaps matching TRBD2 (5 bases). The CDR3 contains 16 residues. In germline, CDR1 is SQVTM, CDR2 ANQGSEA. Between the trimmed V and J ends, which lost 2 bases and 2 bases, there was a span of 19 bases. CDR3 residues: CSVELLGLHSTYEQYF. The CDR3 nucleotides are TGCAGCGTTGAATTACTCGGACTCCATTCGACCTACGAGCAGTACTTC.

About this clonotype: A clone one base away is much larger, so this may be a read error. The J gene is TRBJ2-1, the V gene TRBV14, with D unclear. The CDR3 runs to 13 residues. Germline V gene sequence: CDR1 SGHDN, CDR2 FVKESK. The CDR3 reads CTSSQQAYNEQFF. CDR3 bases: TGTACCAGCAGCCAACAAGCCTACAATGAGCAGTTCTTC.

This clonotype was detected ten times or more. This CDR3 is CASSTGTANEKLFF. The CDR3 coding sequence is TGTGCCAGCAGTACCGGGACAGCTAATGAAAAACTGTTTTTT. This chain connects TRBV2 to TRBJ1-4; 7 nucleotides line up with TRBD1. With V trimmed by 5 bases and J by 3 bases, 3 bases remained unmatched. The CDR3 has 14 amino acids. Looked up from germline, CDR1 is SNHLY and CDR2 is FYNNEI.

This clonotype showed up many times. The junction shows a germline mismatch at one end, possibly a read error. This rearrangement joins TRBV7-7 to TRBJ2-1; D remains ambiguous. This CDR3 is built from 14 residues. Germline V gene sequence: CDR1 SSHAT, CDR2 FNYEAQ (reference sequence). The CDR3 DNA is TGTGCTAGCAGCTTAGGGCACAGCCGAAATGAGCAGTTCTTC. It specifies CASSLGHSRNEQFF.

This clonotype was picked up many times. The J gene is TRBJ2-7, the V gene TRBV5-1; 9 bases align to TRBD1. The germline CDR1 and CDR2 sequences are SGHRS and YFSETQ. CDR3 length: 14 amino acids. Losses at the gene ends were 5 bases for V and 5 bases for J; bases not matched to a gene: 8. This CDR3 reads CASSIWTGDNEQYF. The CDR3 DNA is TGCGCCAGCAGTATTTGGACAGGGGACAACGAGCAGTACTTC.